This T cell receptor beta chain was obtained from a study of CXCR3-negative and CXCR3-positive naive CD8 T cells. Study-wide results and caveats: When CXCR3-positive naive cells were set against CXCR3-negative naive cells, the former had more hydrophobic TRB CDR3s. Memory CD8+ cells showed much lower diversity, while both naive subsets were comparably high. Naive cells used TRBV-TRBJ genes in much the same way whether CXCR3-negative or CXCR3-positive; memory cells did not.

Details on this clonotype: Its antigen is currently unknown.

CDR3 length: 14 amino acids. The germline V gene encodes CDR1 SGHTA and CDR2 FQGNSA. Researchers sorted roughly 310,000 cells of each CD8+ T cell subset in triplicate. UMI-labeled TRB cDNA libraries were prepared by 5' RACE. Using the 5' RACE reads, TCRdb records one entry per CDR3 protein without DNA. In total, the table holds roughly 100,000 distinct CDR3 sequences. V gene TRBV7-2 combines with J gene TRBJ2-7; lacking DNA, the TRBD1 call made by TCRdb goes unchecked. The origin of this receptor is a human donor in good health. Some clones in this sample may be carry-over from other donors' samples. What was sequenced was naive CXCR3+ CD8+ T cells from blood. Subset indicated: CD45RO-CCR7+CD27+CD95- naive CD8+ T cells expressing CXCR3 (TNR3+). CDR3 residues: CASSLVTGGDEQYF.